This T cell receptor (beta chain) derives from a study of cytomegalovirus exposure and HLA in healthy donors. Clones were sequenced by immunoSEQ multiplex PCR, and TCRdb holds only the in-frame ones, with some missing. The sample contains about 160,000 clones, roughly 89% of which appear only once. The receptor comes from a woman aged 18-35 years in good health and CMV-seropositive. What was sequenced was PBMCs.

The CDR3 DNA is TGCGCCAGCAGCCAAGTGGGTTTGGGCAGTGACTATGGCTACACCTTC. Amino acid sequence: CASSQVGLGSDYGYTF. The chain combines TRBV4-1 with TRBJ1-2; D uncertain. The CDR3 spans 16 residues. The V and J ends lost 1 base and 3 bases respectively, with 15 bases between them. Germline V gene lookup returns CDR1 MGHRA and CDR2 YSYEKL.